This T cell receptor (beta chain) was identified in a study of blood T cell repertoires in COVID-19. Overall study context: Specimens from acute and convalescent COVID-19 originated in the United States, Italy and Spain. PBMCs, B-cell-depleted T cells, or T cells provided the cDNA or gDNA that made up the material.

The authors' processing: For nucleated cells, counts were estimated from reference gene primer amplification. Generated by immunoSEQ multiplex PCR, the TCRdb table keeps only in-frame clones and is missing some. From that table come the V and J calls and clone size; the DNA was used to work out D and trimming. The sample comprises fewer than 100,000 clones, about 89% of which are singletons, and about 9.3% rests with the top ten. J lost 7 bases, V lost 2 bases, and 6 bases had no gene match. CDR3 size: 15 residues. Germline CDR1 and CDR2: SEHNR and FQNEAQ (reference sequence). This clonotype was sampled from a man in his forties or fifties with acute or convalescent COVID-19. Material for sequencing was peripheral blood. This chain uses TRBV7-9 with TRBJ2-1, with 9 bases identical to TRBD2. Here the CDR3 reads CASSLSSGRWNEQFF. In DNA, the CDR3 is TGTGCCAGCAGCTTAAGCAGCGGGAGGTGGAATGAGCAGTTCTTC.